Sequencing of this T cell receptor beta chain was carried out in a study of blood T cell repertoires in COVID-19. V dropped 0 bases and J dropped 4; count of bases not matched to a gene: 7. The germline gives CDR1 SGHRS, CDR2 YFSETQ. The CDR3 consists of 16 residues. Produced via immunoSEQ multiplex PCR; TCRdb's table is partial and in-frame only. The sample consists of more than 100,000 clones, about 85% of them appearing once. The sequencing sample was made of peripheral blood. This chain joins TRBV5-1 and TRBJ2-1; 7 bases align to TRBD2. This TCR was recovered from a man older than 75 with acute or convalescent COVID-19. The CDR3 sequence: CASSLEFGGTYNEQFF. As DNA, the CDR3 is TGCGCCAGCAGCTTGGAATTCGGGGGGACTTACAATGAGCAGTTCTTC.